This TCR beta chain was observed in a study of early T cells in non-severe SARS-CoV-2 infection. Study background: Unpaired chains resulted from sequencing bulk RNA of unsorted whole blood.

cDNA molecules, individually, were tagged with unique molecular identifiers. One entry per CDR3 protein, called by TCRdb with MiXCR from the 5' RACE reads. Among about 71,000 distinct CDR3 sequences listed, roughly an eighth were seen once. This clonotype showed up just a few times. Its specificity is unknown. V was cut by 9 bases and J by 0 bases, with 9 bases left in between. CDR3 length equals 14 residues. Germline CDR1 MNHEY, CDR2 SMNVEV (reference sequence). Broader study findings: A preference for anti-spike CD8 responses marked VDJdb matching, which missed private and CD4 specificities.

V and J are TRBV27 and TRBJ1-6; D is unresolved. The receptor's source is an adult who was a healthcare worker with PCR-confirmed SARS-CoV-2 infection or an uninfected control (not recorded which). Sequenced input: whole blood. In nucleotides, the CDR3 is TGTGCCAGTAGACTGGGCTCCTATAATTCACCCCTCCACTTT. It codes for CASRLGSYNSPLHF.